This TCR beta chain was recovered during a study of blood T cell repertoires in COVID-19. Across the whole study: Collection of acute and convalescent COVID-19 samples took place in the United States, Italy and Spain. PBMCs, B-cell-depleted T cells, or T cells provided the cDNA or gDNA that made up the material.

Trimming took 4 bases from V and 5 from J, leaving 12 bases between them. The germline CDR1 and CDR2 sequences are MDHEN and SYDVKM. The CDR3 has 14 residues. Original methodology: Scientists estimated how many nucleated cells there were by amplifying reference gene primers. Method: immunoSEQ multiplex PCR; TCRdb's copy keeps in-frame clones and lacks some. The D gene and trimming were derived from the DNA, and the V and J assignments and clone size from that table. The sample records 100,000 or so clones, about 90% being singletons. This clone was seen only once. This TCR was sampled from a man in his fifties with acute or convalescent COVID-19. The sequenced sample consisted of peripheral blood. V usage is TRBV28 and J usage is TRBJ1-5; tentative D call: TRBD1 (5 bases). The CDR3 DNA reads TGTGCCAGCAGTTCAGGGACTGGCCATCAGCCCCAGCATTTT. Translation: CASSSGTGHQPQHF.